The T cell receptor beta chain described here comes from a study of T cell responses to AZD1222 COVID-19 vaccine. Study-wide points: The sample set comprised mostly white British donors with more females, and clonal diversity was possibly underestimated. Nearly half of the spike-specific TCRs reportedly recognize variant regions that carry no mutations.

As regards this clone: Its antigen is as yet unknown.

The repertoire was sequenced with immunoSEQ multiplex PCR; TCRdb's copy has only in-frame clones and lacks some. The data contain about 200,000 clones, 93% of them singletons. The V end was cut by 4 bases, the J end by 1 base, with 10 bases between. This CDR3 spans 14 amino acids. In germline, CDR1 is SEHNR, CDR2 FQNEAQ (reference sequence). This specimen was peripheral blood, taken 28 days after the second AZD1222 dose. The chain employs TRBV7-9 and TRBJ1-1; D is uncertain. The clonotype originates from an adult who received the AZD1222 COVID-19 vaccine. The CDR3 DNA follows: TGTGCCAGCAGCTCCGGACCCGCGAACACTGAAGCTTTCTTT. Translating it yields CASSSGPANTEAFF.